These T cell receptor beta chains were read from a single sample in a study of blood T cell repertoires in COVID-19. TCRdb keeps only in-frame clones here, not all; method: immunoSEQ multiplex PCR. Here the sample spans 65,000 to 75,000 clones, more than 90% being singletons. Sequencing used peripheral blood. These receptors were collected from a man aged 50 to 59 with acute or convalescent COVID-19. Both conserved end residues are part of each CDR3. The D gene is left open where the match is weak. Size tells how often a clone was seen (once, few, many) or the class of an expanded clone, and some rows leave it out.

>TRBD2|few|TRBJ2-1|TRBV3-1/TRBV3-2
CASSHPGLADNEQFF
TGTGCCAGCAGCCATCCGGGACTAGCGGACAATGAGCAGTTCTTC
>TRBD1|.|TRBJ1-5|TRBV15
CATSRRDRGFNQPQHF
TGTGCCACCAGCAGGAGGGACAGGGGGTTCAATCAGCCCCAGCATTTT
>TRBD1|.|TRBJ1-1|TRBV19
CASSITGASAEAFF
TGTGCCAGTAGTATTACAGGGGCCTCGGCTGAAGCTTTCTTT
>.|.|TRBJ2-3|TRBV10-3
CAISESTGTDTQYF
TGTGCCATCAGTGAGTCTACGGGCACAGATACGCAGTATTTT
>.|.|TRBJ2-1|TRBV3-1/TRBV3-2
CASSRMVADNEQFF
TGTGCCAGCAGCCGGATGGTAGCGGACAATGAGCAGTTCTTC
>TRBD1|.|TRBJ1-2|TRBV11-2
CASSSPQGQLVGHGYTF
TGTGCCAGCAGCTCACCTCAGGGACAGCTAGTTGGGCATGGCTACACCTTC
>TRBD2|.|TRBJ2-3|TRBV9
CASSQGTSGTDTQYF
TGTGCCAGCAGTCAAGGTACTAGCGGGACAGATACGCAGTATTTT
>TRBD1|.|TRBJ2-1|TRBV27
CASRIQGAYYNEQFF
TGTGCCAGCAGGATACAGGGGGCGTACTACAATGAGCAGTTCTTC
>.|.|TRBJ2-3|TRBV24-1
CATSDLRGTDTQYF
TGTGCCACCAGTGATTTACGGGGCACAGATACGCAGTATTTT
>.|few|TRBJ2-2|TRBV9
CASSTNTRYAGTGELFF
TGTGCCAGCAGCACAAATACGCGGTATGCCGGGACCGGGGAGCTGTTTTTT
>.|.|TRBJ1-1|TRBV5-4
CASSSKTGPSFF
TGTGCCAGCAGCTCCAAGACAGGCCCTTCTTTCTTT
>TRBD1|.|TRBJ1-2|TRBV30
CAWTVLTGFYGYTF
TGTGCCTGGACGGTCCTGACAGGGTTCTATGGCTACACCTTC
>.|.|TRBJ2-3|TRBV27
CASSLKLLNTDTQYF
TGTGCCAGCAGTTTAAAGCTCCTTAATACAGATACGCAGTATTTT